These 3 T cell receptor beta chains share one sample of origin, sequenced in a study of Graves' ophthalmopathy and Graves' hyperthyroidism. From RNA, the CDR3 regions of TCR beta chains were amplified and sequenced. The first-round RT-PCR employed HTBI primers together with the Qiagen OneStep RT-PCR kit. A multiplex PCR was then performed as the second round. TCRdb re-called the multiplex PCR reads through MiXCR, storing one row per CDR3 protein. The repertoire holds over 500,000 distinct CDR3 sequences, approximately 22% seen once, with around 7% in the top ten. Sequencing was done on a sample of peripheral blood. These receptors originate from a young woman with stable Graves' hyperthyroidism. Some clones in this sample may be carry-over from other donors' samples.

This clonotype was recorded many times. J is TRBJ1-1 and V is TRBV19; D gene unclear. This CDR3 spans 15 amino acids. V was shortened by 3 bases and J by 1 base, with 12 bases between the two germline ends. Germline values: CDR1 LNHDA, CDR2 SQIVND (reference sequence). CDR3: CASSIYGSGNTEAFF. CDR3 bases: TGTGCCAGTAGTATTTACGGAAGCGGGAACACTGAAGCTTTCTTT. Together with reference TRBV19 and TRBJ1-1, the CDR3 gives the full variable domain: DGGITQSPKYLFRKEGQNVTLSCEQNLNHDAMYWYRQDPGQGLRLIYYSQIVNDFQKGDIAEGYSVSREKKESFPLTVTSAQKNPTAFYLCASSIYGSGNTEAFFGQGTRLTVV.

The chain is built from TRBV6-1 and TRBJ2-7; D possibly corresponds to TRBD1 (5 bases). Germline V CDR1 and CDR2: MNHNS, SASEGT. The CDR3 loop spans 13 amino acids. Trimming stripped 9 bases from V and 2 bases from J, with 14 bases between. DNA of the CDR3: TGTGCCAGTTCGTGGGGCGCCACCTACGAGCAGTACTTC. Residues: CASSWGATYEQYF.

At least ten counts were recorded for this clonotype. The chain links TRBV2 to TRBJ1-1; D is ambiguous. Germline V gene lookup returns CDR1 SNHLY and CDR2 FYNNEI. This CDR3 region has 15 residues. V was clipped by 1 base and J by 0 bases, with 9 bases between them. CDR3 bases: TGTGCCAGCAGTGAAGATGCATGGGTGAACACTGAAGCTTTCTTT. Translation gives CASSEDAWVNTEAFF.